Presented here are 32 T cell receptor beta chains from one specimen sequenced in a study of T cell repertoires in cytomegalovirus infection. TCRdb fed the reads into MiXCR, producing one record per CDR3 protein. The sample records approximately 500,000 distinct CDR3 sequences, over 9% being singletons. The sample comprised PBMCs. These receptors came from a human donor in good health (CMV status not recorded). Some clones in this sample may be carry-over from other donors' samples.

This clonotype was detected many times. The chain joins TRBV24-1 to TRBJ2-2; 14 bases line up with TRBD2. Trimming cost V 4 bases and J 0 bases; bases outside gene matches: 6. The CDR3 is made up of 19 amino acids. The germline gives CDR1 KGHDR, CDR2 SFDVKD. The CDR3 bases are TGTGCCACCAGTGACTCGGGACTAGCGGGAGTCACGAACACCGGGGAGCTGTTTTTT. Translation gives CATSDSGLAGVTNTGELFF.

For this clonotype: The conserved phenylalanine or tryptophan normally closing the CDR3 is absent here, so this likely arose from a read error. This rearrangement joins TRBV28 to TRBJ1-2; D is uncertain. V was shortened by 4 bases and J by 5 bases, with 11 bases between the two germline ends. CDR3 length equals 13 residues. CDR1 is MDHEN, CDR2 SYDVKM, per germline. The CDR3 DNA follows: TGTGCCAGCAGTTCCACTCCACTGTATGGCTACACCATC. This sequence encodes CASSSTPLYGYTI.

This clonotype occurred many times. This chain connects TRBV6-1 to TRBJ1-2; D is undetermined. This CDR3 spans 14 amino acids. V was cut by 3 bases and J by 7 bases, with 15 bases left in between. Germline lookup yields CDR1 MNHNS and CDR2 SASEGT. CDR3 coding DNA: TGTGCCAGCAGTGAGGCCCAGCCCTGGGGTGGCTACACCTTC. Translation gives CASSEAQPWGGYTF.

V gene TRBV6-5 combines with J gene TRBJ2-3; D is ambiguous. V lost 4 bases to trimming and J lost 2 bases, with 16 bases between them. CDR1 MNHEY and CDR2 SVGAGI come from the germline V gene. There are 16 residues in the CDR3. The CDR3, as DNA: TGTGCCAGCAGTTTGGACCGCCCGGGTAACACAGATACGCAGTATTTT. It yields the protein CASSLDRPGNTDTQYF.

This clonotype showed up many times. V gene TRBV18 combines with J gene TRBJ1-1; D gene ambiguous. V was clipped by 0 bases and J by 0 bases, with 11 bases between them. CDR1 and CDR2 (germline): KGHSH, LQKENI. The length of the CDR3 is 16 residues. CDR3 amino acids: CASSPPSPAMNTEAFF. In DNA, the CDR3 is TGTGCCAGCTCACCACCAAGCCCGGCTATGAACACTGAAGCTTTCTTT.

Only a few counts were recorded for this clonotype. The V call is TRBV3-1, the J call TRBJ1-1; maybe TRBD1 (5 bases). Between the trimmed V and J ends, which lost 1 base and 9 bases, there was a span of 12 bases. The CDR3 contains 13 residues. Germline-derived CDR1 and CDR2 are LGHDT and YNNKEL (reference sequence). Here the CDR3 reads CASSQGSDSQAFF. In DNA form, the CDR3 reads TGTGCCAGCAGCCAAGGTTCTGACAGCCAAGCTTTCTTT. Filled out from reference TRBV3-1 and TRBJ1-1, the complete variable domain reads DTAVSQTPKYLVTQMGNDKSIKCEQNLGHDTMYWYKQDSKKFLKIMFSYNNKELIINETVPNRFSPKSPDKAHLNLHINSLELGDSAVYFCASSQGSDSQAFFGQGTRLTVV.

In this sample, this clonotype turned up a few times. The CDR3 sequence: CSVSGRSNTEAFF. CDR3 bases: TGCAGCGTGTCTGGACGGTCGAACACTGAAGCTTTCTTT. V and J are TRBV29-1 and TRBJ1-1, with D unresolved. Germline V lookup: CDR1 SQVTM, CDR2 ANQGSEA. This CDR3 region has 13 residues. The V gene lost 6 bases and the J gene lost 1 base, with 12 bases spanning the gap.

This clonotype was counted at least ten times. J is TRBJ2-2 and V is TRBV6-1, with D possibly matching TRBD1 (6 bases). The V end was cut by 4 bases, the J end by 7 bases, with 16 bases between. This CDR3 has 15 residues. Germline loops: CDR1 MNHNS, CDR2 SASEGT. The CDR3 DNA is TGTGCCAGCAGTGTCGGACAGTTATTCGGCGGGGAGCTGTTTTTT. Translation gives CASSVGQLFGGELFF.

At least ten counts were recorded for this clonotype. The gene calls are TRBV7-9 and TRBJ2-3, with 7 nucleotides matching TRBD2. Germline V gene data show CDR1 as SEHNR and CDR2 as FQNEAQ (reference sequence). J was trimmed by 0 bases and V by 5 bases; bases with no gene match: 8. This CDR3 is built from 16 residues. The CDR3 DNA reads TGTGCCAGCAGCACTCCCGGCGGGAGAAGCACAGATACGCAGTATTTT. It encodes CASSTPGGRSTDTQYF. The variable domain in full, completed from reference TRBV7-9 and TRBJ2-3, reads DTGVSQNPRHKITKRGQNVTFRCDPISEHNRLYWYRQTLGQGPEFLTYFQNEAQLEKSRLLSDRFSAERPKGSFSTLEIQRTEQGDSAMYLCASSTPGGRSTDTQYFGPGTRLTVL.

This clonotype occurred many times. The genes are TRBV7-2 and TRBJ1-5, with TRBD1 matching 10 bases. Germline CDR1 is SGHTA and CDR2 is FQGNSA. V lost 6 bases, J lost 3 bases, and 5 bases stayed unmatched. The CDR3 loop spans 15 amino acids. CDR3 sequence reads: CASRGQGDTNQPQHF. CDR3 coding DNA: TGTGCCAGCAGAGGACAGGGGGACACCAATCAGCCCCAGCATTTT.

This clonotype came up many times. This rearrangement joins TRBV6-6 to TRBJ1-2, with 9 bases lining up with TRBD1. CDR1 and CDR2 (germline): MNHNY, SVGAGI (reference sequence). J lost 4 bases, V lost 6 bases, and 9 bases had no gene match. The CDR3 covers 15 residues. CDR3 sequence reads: CASRGRTGETYGYTF. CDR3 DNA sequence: TGTGCCAGCAGGGGAAGGACAGGGGAGACCTATGGCTACACCTTC.

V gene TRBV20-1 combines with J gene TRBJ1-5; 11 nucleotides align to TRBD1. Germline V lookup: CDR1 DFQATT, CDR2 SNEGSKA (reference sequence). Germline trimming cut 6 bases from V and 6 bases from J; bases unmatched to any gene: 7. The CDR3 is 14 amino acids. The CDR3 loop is CSAADRGLSQPQHF. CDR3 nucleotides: TGCAGTGCCGCGGACAGGGGGCTCAGTCAGCCCCAGCATTTT.

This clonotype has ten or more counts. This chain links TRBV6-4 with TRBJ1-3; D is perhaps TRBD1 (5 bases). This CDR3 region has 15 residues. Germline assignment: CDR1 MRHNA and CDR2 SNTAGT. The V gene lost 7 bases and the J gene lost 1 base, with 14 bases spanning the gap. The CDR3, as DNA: TGTGCCAGCATGAAGGGGTCCAGTTCTGGAAACACCATATATTTT. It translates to CASMKGSSSGNTIYF.

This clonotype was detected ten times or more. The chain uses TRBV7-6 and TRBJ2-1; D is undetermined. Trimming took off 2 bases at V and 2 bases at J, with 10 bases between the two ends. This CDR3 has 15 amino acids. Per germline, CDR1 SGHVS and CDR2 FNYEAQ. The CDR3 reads CASSLMWDTYNEQFF. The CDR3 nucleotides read TGTGCCAGCAGCTTAATGTGGGATACCTACAATGAGCAGTTCTTC.

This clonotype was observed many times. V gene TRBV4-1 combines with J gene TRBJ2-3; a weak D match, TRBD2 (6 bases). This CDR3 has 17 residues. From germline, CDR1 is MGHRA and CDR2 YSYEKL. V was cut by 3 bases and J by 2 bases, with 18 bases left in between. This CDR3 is CASSHIARRRDTDTQYF. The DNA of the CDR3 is TGCGCCAGCAGCCACATTGCAAGGCGGCGGGACACAGATACGCAGTATTTT.

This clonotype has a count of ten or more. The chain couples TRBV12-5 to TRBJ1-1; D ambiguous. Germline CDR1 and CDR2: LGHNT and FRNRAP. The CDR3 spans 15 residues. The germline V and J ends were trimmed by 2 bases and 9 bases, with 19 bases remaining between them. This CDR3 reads CASGLTLTGSSKAFF. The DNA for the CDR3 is TGTGCTAGTGGTTTGACTCTCACCGGGAGCTCTAAAGCTTTCTTT.

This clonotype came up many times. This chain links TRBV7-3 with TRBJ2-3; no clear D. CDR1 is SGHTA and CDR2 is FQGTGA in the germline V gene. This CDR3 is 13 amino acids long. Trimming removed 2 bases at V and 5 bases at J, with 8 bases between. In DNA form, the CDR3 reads TGTGCCAGCAGCTTAGCGGTGAAAGATACGCAGTATTTT. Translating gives CASSLAVKDTQYF.

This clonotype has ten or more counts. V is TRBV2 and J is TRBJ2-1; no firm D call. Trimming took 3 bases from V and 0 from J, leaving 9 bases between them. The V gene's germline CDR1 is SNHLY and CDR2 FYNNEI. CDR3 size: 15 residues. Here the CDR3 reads CASSETRNSYNEQFF. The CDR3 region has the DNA TGTGCCAGCAGTGAGACCAGAAACTCCTACAATGAGCAGTTCTTC.

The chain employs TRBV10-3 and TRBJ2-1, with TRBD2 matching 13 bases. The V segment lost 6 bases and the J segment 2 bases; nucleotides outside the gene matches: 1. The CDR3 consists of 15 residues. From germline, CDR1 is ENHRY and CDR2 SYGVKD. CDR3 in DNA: TGTGCCATCAGCGGGACTAGCGGGGCCTACAATGAGCAGTTCTTC. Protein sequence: CAISGTSGAYNEQFF.

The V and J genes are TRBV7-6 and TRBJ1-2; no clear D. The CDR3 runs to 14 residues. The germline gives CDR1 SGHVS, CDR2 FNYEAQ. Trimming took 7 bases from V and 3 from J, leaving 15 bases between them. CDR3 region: CASIPMVPHYGYTF. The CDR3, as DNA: TGTGCCAGCATCCCTATGGTCCCTCACTATGGCTACACCTTC.

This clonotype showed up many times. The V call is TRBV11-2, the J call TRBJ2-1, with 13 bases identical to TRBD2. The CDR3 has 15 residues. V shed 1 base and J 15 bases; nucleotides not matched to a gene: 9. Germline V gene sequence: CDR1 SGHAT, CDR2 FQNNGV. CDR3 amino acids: CASSLVELAGGPPFF. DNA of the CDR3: TGTGCCAGCAGCTTAGTGGAACTAGCGGGGGGGCCACCGTTCTTC.

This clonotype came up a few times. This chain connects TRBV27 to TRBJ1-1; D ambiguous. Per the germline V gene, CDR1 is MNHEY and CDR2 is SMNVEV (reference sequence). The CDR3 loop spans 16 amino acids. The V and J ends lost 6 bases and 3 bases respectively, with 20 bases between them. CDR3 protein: CASRPSPSGDYTEAFF. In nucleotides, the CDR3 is TGTGCCAGCAGGCCGTCTCCCAGTGGTGACTACACTGAAGCTTTCTTT.

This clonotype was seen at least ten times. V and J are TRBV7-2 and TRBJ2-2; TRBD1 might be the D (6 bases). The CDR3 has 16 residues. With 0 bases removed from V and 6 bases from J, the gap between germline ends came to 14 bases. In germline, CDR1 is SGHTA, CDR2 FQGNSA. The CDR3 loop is CASSLALRWTAGELFF. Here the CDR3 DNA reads TGTGCCAGCAGCTTAGCCCTTCGTTGGACAGCCGGGGAGCTGTTTTTT.

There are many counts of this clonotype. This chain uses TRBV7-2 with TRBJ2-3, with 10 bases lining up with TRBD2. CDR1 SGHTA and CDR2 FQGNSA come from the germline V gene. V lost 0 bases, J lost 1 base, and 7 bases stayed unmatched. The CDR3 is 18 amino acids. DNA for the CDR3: TGTGCCAGCAGCTTAGCTCCTCTAGCGGGAGATGGCACAGATACGCAGTATTTT. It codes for CASSLAPLAGDGTDTQYF.

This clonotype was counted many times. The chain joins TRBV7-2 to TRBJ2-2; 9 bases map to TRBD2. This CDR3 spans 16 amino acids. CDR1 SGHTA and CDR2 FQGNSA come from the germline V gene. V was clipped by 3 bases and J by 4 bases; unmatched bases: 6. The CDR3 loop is CASSFSSGASTGELFF. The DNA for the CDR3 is TGTGCCAGCAGCTTCTCTAGCGGGGCAAGCACCGGGGAGCTGTTTTTT.

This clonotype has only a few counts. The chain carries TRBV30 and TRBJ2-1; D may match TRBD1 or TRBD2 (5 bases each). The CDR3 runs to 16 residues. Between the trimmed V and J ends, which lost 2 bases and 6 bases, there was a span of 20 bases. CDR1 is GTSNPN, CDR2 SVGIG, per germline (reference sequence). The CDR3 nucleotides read TGTGCCTGGAGTATAAGCCCGACAGCGAGGGGCAATGAGCAGTTCTTC. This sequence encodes CAWSISPTARGNEQFF.

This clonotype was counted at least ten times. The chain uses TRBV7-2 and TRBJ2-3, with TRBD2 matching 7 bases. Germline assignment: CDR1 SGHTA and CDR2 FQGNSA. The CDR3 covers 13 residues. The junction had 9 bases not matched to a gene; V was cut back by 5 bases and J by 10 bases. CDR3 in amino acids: CASSLARGSSQYF. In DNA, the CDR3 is TGTGCCAGCAGCCTGGCGCGCGGGAGTTCGCAGTATTTT.

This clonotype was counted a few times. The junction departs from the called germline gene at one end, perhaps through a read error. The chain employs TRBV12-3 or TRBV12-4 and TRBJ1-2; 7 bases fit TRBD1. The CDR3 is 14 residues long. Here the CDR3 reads CASNLQQGTGGYTF. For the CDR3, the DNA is TGTGCCAGCAATTTACAACAGGGGACGGGTGGCTACACCTTC.

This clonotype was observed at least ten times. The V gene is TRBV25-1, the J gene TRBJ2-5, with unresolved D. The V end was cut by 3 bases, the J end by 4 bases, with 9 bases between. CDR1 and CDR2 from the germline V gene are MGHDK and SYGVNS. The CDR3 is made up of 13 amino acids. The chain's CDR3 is CASSDDIRETQYF. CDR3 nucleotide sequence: TGTGCCAGCAGTGACGATATCCGAGAGACCCAGTACTTC.

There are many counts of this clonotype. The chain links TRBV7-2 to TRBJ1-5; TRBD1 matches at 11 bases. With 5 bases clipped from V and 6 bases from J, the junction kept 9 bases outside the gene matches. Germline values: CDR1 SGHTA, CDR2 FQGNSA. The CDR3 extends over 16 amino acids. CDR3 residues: CASSPLGQGGGQPQHF. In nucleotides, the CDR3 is TGTGCCAGCAGCCCGTTGGGACAGGGGGGCGGTCAGCCCCAGCATTTT.

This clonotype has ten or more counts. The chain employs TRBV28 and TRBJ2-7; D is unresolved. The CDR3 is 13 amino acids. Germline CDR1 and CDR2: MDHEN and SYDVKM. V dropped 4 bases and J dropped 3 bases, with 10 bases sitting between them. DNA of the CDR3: TGTGCCAGCAGTTCCCATGGCCACTACGAGCAGTACTTC. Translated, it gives CASSSHGHYEQYF.

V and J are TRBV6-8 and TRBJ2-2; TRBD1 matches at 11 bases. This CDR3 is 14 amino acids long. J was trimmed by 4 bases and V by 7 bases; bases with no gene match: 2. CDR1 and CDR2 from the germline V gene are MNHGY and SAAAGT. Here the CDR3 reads CASKGTGGTGELFF. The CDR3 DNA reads TGTGCCAGCAAAGGGACAGGGGGCACCGGGGAGCTGTTTTTT.